This is a list of T cell receptor beta chains from one sample in a study. A single record per CDR3 protein comes from TCRdb applying MiXCR to the 5' RACE reads. The sample lists roughly 8,200 distinct CDR3 sequences, 52% seen once, with approximately 5% in the top ten. The sample consisted of memory CD4+ T cells sorted from a lymph node. Receptor source: a female donor with breast cancer. The conserved cysteine and the conserved F or W are not part of the CDR3 here. D genes are given only for firm matches.

13	TRBV20-1	TRBJ2-3	NA	SAFTPGNTPDTQY
10	TRBV20-1	TRBJ2-3	NA	SATPGGDTQY
11	TRBV20-1	TRBJ1-2	NA	SAWTDTNYGYT
12	TRBV6-5	TRBJ2-1	TRBD1	ASSAGTGPNEQF
14	TRBV25-1	TRBJ2-1	NA	ASSAVSGFSYNEQF
13	TRBV12-3/TRBV12-4	TRBJ1-6	NA	ASSLVGTGNSPLH
12	TRBV27	TRBJ2-7	TRBD2	ASSSGTSALEQY
11	TRBV20-1	TRBJ2-4	NA	SARDPGYNIQY
12	TRBV3-1	TRBJ1-1	NA	ASSPTTGSTEAF
9	TRBV5-4	TRBJ2-1	NA	ASSLRNEQF
13	TRBV27	TRBJ1-5	NA	ASSREGLYNQPQH
12	TRBV7-8	TRBJ2-3	NA	ASSLSHPTDTQY
11	TRBV20-1	TRBJ1-5	NA	SAQGSGNQPQH
11	TRBV4-2	TRBJ2-3	TRBD2	ASSPSGGDTQY
11	TRBV9	TRBJ1-4	NA	ASSMDVNEKLF
11	TRBV12-3/TRBV12-4	TRBJ1-1	NA	ASSFRQNTEAF